This T cell receptor beta chain was identified during a study of CD8 T cells in Susac syndrome. RNA amounts of 0.5 to 1 ug underwent reverse transcription with random hexamers. One entry per CDR3 protein, called by TCRdb with MiXCR from the immunoSEQ multiplex PCR reads. The table shows more than 150,000 distinct CDR3 sequences, with roughly 94% occurring only once. Controls were healthy donors chosen to match patients in age and sex. Negative isolation yielded CD4+ and CD8+ T cells, and FACS enriched TEMRA cells. CDR3 length: 15 residues. Trimming took off 1 base at V and 2 bases at J, with 11 bases between the two ends.

Sequenced input: CD4+ T cells from PBMCs. The receptor was derived from a human donor in good health. The chain carries TRBV12-3 or TRBV12-4 and TRBJ2-5, with D possibly matching TRBD1 (5 bases). The chain's CDR3 is CASSLGSSGQETQYF. CDR3 DNA: TGTGCCAGCAGTTTAGGGTCCTCAGGGCAAGAGACCCAGTACTTC.